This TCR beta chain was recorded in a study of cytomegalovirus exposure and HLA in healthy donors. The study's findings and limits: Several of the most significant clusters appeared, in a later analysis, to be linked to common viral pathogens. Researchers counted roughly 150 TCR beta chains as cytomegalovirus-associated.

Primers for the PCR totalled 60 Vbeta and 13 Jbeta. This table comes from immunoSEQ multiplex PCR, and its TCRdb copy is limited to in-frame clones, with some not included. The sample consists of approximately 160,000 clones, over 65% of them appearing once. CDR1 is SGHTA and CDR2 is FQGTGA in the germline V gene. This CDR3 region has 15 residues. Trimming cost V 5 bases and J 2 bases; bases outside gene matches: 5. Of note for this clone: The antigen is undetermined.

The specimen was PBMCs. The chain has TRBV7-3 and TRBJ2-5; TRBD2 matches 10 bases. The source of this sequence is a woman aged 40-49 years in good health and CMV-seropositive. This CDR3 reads CASSLLAGAQETQYF. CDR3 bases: TGTGCCAGCAGCCTTCTAGCGGGGGCGCAAGAGACCCAGTACTTC.